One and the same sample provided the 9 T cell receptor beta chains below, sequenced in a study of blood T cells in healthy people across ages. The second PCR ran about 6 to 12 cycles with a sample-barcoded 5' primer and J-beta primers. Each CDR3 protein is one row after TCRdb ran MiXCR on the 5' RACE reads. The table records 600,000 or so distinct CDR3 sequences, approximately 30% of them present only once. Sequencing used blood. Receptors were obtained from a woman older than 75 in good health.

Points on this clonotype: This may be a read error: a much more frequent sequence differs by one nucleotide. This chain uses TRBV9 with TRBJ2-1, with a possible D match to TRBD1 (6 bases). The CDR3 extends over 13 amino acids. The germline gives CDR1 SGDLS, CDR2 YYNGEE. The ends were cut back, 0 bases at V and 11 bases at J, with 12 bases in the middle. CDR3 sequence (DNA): TGTGCCAGCAGCGTAGTGGGGGCGCGTAAGCAGTTCTTC. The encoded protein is CASSVVGARKQFF. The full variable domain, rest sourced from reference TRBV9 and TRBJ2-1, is DSGVTQTPKHLITATGQRVTLRCSPRSGDLSVYWYQQSLDQGLQFLIQYYNGEERAKGNILERFSAQQFPDLHSELNLSSLELGDSALYFCASSVVGARKQFFGPGTRLTVL.

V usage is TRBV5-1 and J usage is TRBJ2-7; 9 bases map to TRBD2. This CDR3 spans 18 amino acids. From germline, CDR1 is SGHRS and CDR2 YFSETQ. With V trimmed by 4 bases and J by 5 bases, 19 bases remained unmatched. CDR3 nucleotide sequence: TGCGCCAGCAGCCCATCCCTCCAGCGGGAGGCCCGGACGCACGAGCAGTACTTC. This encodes CASSPSLQREARTHEQYF.

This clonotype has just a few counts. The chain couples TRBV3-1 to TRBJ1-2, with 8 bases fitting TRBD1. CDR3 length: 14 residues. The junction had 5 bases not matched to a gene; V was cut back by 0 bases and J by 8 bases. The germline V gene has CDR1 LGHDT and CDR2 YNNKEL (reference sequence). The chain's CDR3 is CASSQDLDRGGYTF. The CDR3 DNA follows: TGTGCCAGCAGCCAAGATCTAGACAGGGGAGGCTACACCTTC.

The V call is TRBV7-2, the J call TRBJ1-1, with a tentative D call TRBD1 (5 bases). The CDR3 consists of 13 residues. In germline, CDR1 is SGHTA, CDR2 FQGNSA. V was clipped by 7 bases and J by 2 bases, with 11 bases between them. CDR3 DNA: TGTGCCAGCAAGAGGGACGCCAACACTGAAGCTTTCTTT. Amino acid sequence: CASKRDANTEAFF.

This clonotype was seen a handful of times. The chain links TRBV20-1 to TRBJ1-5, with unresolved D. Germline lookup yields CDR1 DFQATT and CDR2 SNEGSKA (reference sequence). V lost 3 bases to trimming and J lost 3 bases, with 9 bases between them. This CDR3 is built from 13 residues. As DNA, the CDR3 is TGCAGTGCTAGTTTCGGCTACAATCAGCCCCAGCATTTT. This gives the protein CSASFGYNQPQHF.

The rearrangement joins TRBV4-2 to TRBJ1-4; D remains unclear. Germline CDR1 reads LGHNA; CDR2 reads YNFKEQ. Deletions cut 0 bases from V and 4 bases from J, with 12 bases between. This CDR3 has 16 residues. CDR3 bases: TGTGCCAGCAGCCAAGATCCAGGCCGCGTTAATGAAAAACTGTTTTTT. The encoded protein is CASSQDPGRVNEKLFF.

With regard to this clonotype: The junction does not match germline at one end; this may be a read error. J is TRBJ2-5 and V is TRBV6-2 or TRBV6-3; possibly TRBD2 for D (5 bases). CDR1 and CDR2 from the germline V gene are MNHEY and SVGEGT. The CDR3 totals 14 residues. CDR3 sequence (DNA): TGTACCAGCACCGTGGGAGCGCACAAAGAGACCCAGGACTTC. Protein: CTSTVGAHKETQDF.

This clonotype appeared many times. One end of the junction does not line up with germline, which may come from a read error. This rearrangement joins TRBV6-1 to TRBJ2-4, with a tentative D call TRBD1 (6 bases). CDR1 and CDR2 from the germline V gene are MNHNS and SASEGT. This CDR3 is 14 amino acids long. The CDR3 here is CASSDTGPNNIQYF. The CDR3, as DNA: TGTGCCAGCAGTGATACAGGGCCCAATAACATTCAGTACTTC.

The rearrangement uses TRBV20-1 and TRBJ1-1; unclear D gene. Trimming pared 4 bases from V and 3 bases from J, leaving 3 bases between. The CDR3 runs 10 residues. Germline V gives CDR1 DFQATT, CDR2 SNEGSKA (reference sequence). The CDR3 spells CSAIDTEAFF. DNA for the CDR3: TGCAGTGCTATTGACACTGAAGCTTTCTTT.